The clone carrying this T cell receptor beta chain was recorded a few times. Its cognate antigen is unknown. The data derive from a study of beta chain features in type 1 diabetes. Overall study context: The study examined some 110,000,000 sorted cells across all samples.

Study findings and constraints: Healthy donors had naive, central memory and Treg TCRB repertoires that appeared less similar than those seen among patients.

Sequencing targeted expressed TCRB transcripts, as all isolated RNA had been reverse transcribed. An average roughly 3.3 million reads came from naive, central memory and regulatory T cell samples. Profiled with immunoSEQ multiplex PCR; TCRdb holds only in-frame clones, not every one. The repertoire holds under 450,000 clones, more than 11% seen once, with approximately 0.038% in the top ten. Between the trimmed V and J ends, which lost 4 bases and 4 bases, there was a span of 5 bases. Germline V gene sequence: CDR1 SGHTA, CDR2 FQGNSA. This CDR3 is 12 amino acids long. The sequencing input was naive CD4+ T cells from blood. The chain uses TRBV7-2 and TRBJ2-1, with D unclear. The receptor's source is a man aged 25-45 years in good health. CDR3 protein: CASSSRYNEQFF. CDR3 DNA sequence: TGTGCCAGCAGCTCCCGGTACAATGAGCAGTTCTTC.